This passage covers 23 T cell receptor beta chains from one sample sequenced in a study of Graves' ophthalmopathy and Graves' hyperthyroidism. Beta-chain TCR CDR3 regions were amplified from RNA transcripts. HTBI-primed RT-PCR formed the first round, and a multiplex PCR formed the second. A single record per CDR3 protein comes from TCRdb applying MiXCR to the multiplex PCR reads. The table lists over a million distinct CDR3 sequences, less than 45% of them singletons. Sequenced sample: peripheral blood or thyroid tissue (not recorded which). The receptor source for this set is an adult man with Graves' hyperthyroidism.

About this clonotype itself: Given a much more abundant clone one base away, this may be a read error. This chain links TRBV29-1 with TRBJ1-2, with TRBD1 as a possible D gene (6 bases). The CDR3 runs to 12 residues. Germline V gene sequence: CDR1 SQVTM, CDR2 ANQGSEA. The CDR3 loop reads CSARTVYYGHTF. The CDR3 coding sequence is TGCAGCGCAAGGACAGTCTATTATGGCCACACCTTC.

A word on this clonotype: An end of the junction differs from the germline gene, which may be a read error. The CDR3 protein is CASSSTTAGTIHF. Here the CDR3 DNA reads TGTGCCAGCAGCTCCACGACGGCCGGGACTATTCACTTC. J is TRBJ2-7 and V is TRBV7-9; 7 bases map to TRBD2. The V gene's germline CDR1 is SEHNR and CDR2 FQNEAQ (reference sequence). The CDR3 length is 13 residues.

The V and J genes are TRBV6-5 and TRBJ2-2; TRBD1 aligns across 7 bases. The germline gives CDR1 MNHEY, CDR2 SVGAGI. J gave up 5 bases and V 7 bases, and 13 bases lay outside the gene matches. The CDR3 runs 16 residues. The CDR3 protein is CASTKLPTGKTGELFF. In DNA, the CDR3 is TGTGCCAGCACCAAACTTCCGACAGGGAAGACCGGGGAGCTGTTTTTT.

The rearrangement joins TRBV2 to TRBJ1-2, with a possible D match to TRBD1 (5 bases). V was cut by 7 bases and J by 8 bases, with 14 bases left in between. Germline CDR1 SNHLY, CDR2 FYNNEI. This CDR3 comprises 12 residues. DNA of the CDR3: TGTGCCAGCACCCAAGGGGCCTGGGGCTACACCTTC. Its translation is CASTQGAWGYTF.

The CDR3 loop is CASSTQVGVTNTGELFF. In DNA form, the CDR3 reads TGTGCCAGCAGCACACAAGTGGGGGTGACGAACACCGGGGAGCTGTTTTTT. The gene calls are TRBV5-4 and TRBJ2-2; either TRBD1 or TRBD2 may supply D (5 bases each). Germline V gene lookup returns CDR1 SGHNT and CDR2 YYREEE (reference sequence). The CDR3 sequence is 17 residues long. The V and J ends lost 4 bases and 0 bases respectively, with 16 bases between them.

The sample holds many counts of this clonotype. This chain connects TRBV11-2 to TRBJ2-7; D may match TRBD1 or TRBD2 (5 bases each). Germline lookup yields CDR1 SGHAT and CDR2 FQNNGV. CDR3 length: 13 residues. DNA of the CDR3: TGTGGTACCAGGGCAGGTGTCGGGGCCGAGCAGTACTTC. As protein: CGTRAGVGAEQYF.

Note on this clonotype: The CDR3 ends on some other residue instead of the conserved phenylalanine or tryptophan, so this is likely a read error. The limits of the CDR3 on the DNA are not certain, so only TCRdb's listed CDR3 is given. The chain joins TRBV11-2 to TRBJ1-1; TRBD1 is the table's D call, not checked against the DNA. Ends included, the CDR3 has 12 residues. The germline V gene encodes CDR1 SGHAT and CDR2 FQNNGV. The CDR3: CASSPANRGQNY.

The chain carries TRBV4-1 and TRBJ2-7, with a weak D call TRBD1 (5 bases). This CDR3 region has 15 residues. From germline, CDR1 is MGHRA and CDR2 YSYEKL. Trimming stripped 2 bases from V and 2 bases from J, with 13 bases between. The CDR3 DNA is TGCGCCAGCAGCCAAATTCCAGGGCCGACCTACGAGCAGTACTTC. Translating it yields CASSQIPGPTYEQYF.

The V gene is TRBV7-2, the J gene TRBJ2-7, with 7 bases lining up with TRBD2. The CDR3 runs to 12 residues. CDR1 is SGHTA and CDR2 is FQGNSA in the germline V gene. J gave up 8 bases and V 3 bases, and 4 bases lay outside the gene matches. The CDR3 DNA reads TGTGCCAGCAGCTTGGGGGGGAGTCAGCAGTACTTC. Amino acids: CASSLGGSQQYF.

This clonotype was observed many times. The chain links TRBV9 to TRBJ2-7, with TRBD2 matching over 7 bases. Trimming at V came to 2 bases and at J to 5 bases, leaving 10 bases not matched to a gene. Germline CDR1 reads SGDLS; CDR2 reads YYNGEE. The CDR3 sequence is 15 residues long. The CDR3 protein is CASSVGGRAVNEQYF. The CDR3 DNA follows: TGTGCCAGCAGCGTGGGTGGGAGGGCGGTGAACGAGCAGTACTTC.

This clonotype was seen many times. The genes are TRBV20-1 and TRBJ1-6; D is uncertain. The germline V gene has CDR1 DFQATT and CDR2 SNEGSKA (reference sequence). The CDR3 length is 15 residues. Deletions cut 0 bases from V and 10 bases from J, with 16 bases between. In DNA form, the CDR3 reads TGCAGTGCTAGAGAACCGCTGGCCGGTGGATCACCCCTCCACTTT. Translated: CSAREPLAGGSPLHF.

The chain employs TRBV19 and TRBJ1-5; 7 bases match TRBD1. CDR1 is LNHDA and CDR2 is SQIVND in the germline V gene (reference sequence). The CDR3 is 12 residues long. The J segment lost 7 bases and the V segment lost 6 bases, leaving 3 bases of the junction unmatched. This CDR3 reads CASRSGGQPQHF. The DNA for the CDR3 is TGTGCCAGTAGATCAGGGGGACAGCCCCAGCATTTT. The whole variable domain, filled in from reference TRBV19 and TRBJ1-5, reads DGGITQSPKYLFRKEGQNVTLSCEQNLNHDAMYWYRQDPGQGLRLIYYSQIVNDFQKGDIAEGYSVSREKKESFPLTVTSAQKNPTAFYLCASRSGGQPQHFGDGTRLSIL.

About this clonotype: It may be a read error: a sequence one base away is much more abundant. The chain links TRBV12-3 or TRBV12-4 to TRBJ2-5; tentatively, D is TRBD1 (5 bases). This CDR3 is built from 14 residues. Here the CDR3 DNA reads TGTGCCGGCAGTTTTGGTCCAGGGCAAGAGACCCAGTACTTC. It yields the protein CAGSFGPGQETQYF.

A remark on this clonotype: A read error may account for a junction end that differs from germline. The chain uses TRBV4-3 and TRBJ2-7; D not certain. The CDR3 covers 13 residues. Germline V gives CDR1 LGHNA, CDR2 YSLEER. Here the CDR3 reads CASGQVLSYEQYF. DNA for the CDR3: TGCGCCAGCGGCCAAGTTTTGAGCTACGAGCAGTACTTC.

J is TRBJ2-7 and V is TRBV30; 13 bases match TRBD2. This CDR3 has 14 residues. Per the germline V gene, CDR1 is GTSNPN and CDR2 is SVGIG (reference sequence). Trimming removed 1 base from V and 3 bases from J; junction bases left unmatched: 0. The CDR3 region is CAWSGTSGSYEQYF. CDR3 DNA sequence: TGTGCCTGGAGTGGGACTAGCGGGAGCTACGAGCAGTACTTC.

Concerning this clonotype: Sequence at one end of the junction differs from germline and may be a read error. The chain carries TRBV12-3 or TRBV12-4 and TRBJ2-7, with D uncertain. This CDR3 has 14 residues. CDR3 nucleotide sequence: TGCGCCAGCAGCCAAGCTCTCGGAGTTCGCGAGCAGTACTTC. It yields the protein CASSQALGVREQYF.

This clonotype was detected only a few times. The gene calls are TRBV15 and TRBJ2-3; D not resolved. Trimming stripped 0 bases from V and 5 bases from J, with 6 bases between. CDR3 length: 13 residues. Germline V lookup: CDR1 LNHNV, CDR2 YYDKDF (reference sequence). Here the CDR3 reads CATSRESGDTQYF. CDR3 DNA sequence: TGTGCCACCAGCAGAGAGTCGGGAGATACGCAGTATTTT.

This clonotype was picked up many times. The rearrangement uses TRBV25-1 and TRBJ2-7; D gene unclear. CDR1 and CDR2 from the germline V gene are MGHDK and SYGVNS. The V gene lost 3 bases and the J gene lost 2 bases, with 14 bases spanning the gap. The CDR3 spans 15 residues. CDR3 region: CASSDGLTEAYEQYF. The CDR3 DNA sequence: TGTGCCAGCAGTGACGGCCTTACAGAGGCCTACGAGCAGTACTTC.

The chain joins TRBV12-3 or TRBV12-4 to TRBJ1-2; D is undetermined. The germline V and J ends were trimmed by 5 bases and 8 bases, with 15 bases remaining between them. The CDR3 has 13 amino acids. The CDR3 spells CASSVTVLRGYTF. The CDR3 bases are TGTGCCAGCAGTGTAACAGTCCTGCGGGGCTACACCTTC.

This clonotype was counted many times. The CDR3 nucleotides are TGCAGTGCTAGAACAGATTCCTACGAGCAGTACTTC. Amino acid sequence: CSARTDSYEQYF. J is TRBJ2-7 and V is TRBV20-1; D unclear. Germline V CDR1 and CDR2: DFQATT, SNEGSKA (reference sequence). The CDR3 loop spans 12 amino acids. Deletions cut 2 bases from V and 1 base from J, with 6 bases between.

This clonotype was observed many times. This chain connects TRBV2 to TRBJ1-5; D is unresolved. Germline loops: CDR1 SNHLY, CDR2 FYNNEI. The CDR3 covers 13 residues. Trimming removed 7 bases at V and 5 bases at J, with 12 bases between. Written as DNA, the CDR3 is TGTGCCAGCACCGGTGAGCTCGATCAGCCCCAGCATTTT. Translating gives CASTGELDQPQHF.

This clonotype was observed once. Here the CDR3 reads CASSPGLGAVRETQYF. CDR3 in DNA: TGTGCCAGCAGTCCGGGACTCGGCGCCGTAAGAGAGACCCAGTACTTC. V is TRBV25-1 and J is TRBJ2-5; D is possibly TRBD2 (6 bases). The CDR3 runs 16 residues. Deletions cut 5 bases from V and 4 bases from J, with 20 bases between. CDR1 and CDR2 from the germline V gene are MGHDK and SYGVNS.

Ten or more counts support this clonotype. This sequence joins TRBV7-2 and TRBJ2-7, with 14 bases identical to TRBD2. Germline V gene sequence: CDR1 SGHTA, CDR2 FQGNSA. This CDR3 has 18 residues. V lost 5 bases, J lost 4 bases, and 13 bases stayed unmatched. The chain's CDR3 is CASSQGLAGADVAYEQYF. The CDR3 DNA sequence: TGTGCCAGCAGCCAGGGACTAGCGGGAGCGGACGTAGCATACGAGCAGTACTTC. Full variable domain (outside the CDR3, taken from reference TRBV7-2 and TRBJ2-7): GAGVSQSPSNKVTEKGKDVELRCDPISGHTALYWYRQSLGQGLEFLIYFQGNSAPDKSGLPSDRFSAERTGGSVSTLTIQRTQQEDSAVYLCASSQGLAGADVAYEQYFGPGTRLTVT.